Sequencing of this TCR beta chain was carried out in a study of response to subunit inactivated influenza vaccine. Study-level points and caveats: The authors offered the suggestion that each seasonal influenza vaccination recruits few new T cells.

This clonotype was counted ten times or more. Its specificity is not known. TCRdb processed the RT-PCR reads anew with MiXCR; each CDR3 protein has one entry. The data hold around 500,000 distinct CDR3 sequences, with about 10% observed a single time. The CDR3 has 15 residues. After removal of 4 bases from V and 7 bases from J, the junction contained 7 bases not matched to a gene. CDR1 and CDR2 (germline): ENHRY, SYGVKD. The TCR was taken from a man aged 45-65 years who received an inactivated influenza vaccine. Source: PBMCs from blood, taken roughly 46 days after vaccination. The chain is built from TRBV10-3 and TRBJ2-2; 9 bases align to TRBD1. The CDR3 DNA is TGTGCCATCAGTGCCCGGGACAGGGAAGACGGGGAGCTGTTTTTT. Translated, it gives CAISARDREDGELFF.